These 13 T cell receptor beta chains share one sample of origin, sequenced in a study of T-cell memory formation after mild COVID-19. TCRdb redid the calling of the 5' RACE reads with MiXCR, one entry per CDR3 protein. The table shows around 140,000 distinct CDR3 sequences, with about 5.5% occurring only once. Sequenced sample: PBMCs or a T cell subset sorted from them (not recorded which). The receptor set was obtained from an adult woman who had mild COVID-19 (a few samples of this study predate the infection). Cell type and time point are not known.

There are many counts of this clonotype. The CDR3 reads CASSQELTRGYNEQFF. The CDR3 region has the DNA TGCGCCAGCAGCCAAGAATTGACTAGGGGGTACAATGAGCAGTTCTTC. The chain has TRBV4-3 and TRBJ2-1; D is tentatively TRBD1 or TRBD2 (6 bases each). V lost 0 bases, J lost 4 bases, and 13 bases lay in between. This CDR3 contains 16 residues. Germline V CDR1 and CDR2: LGHNA, YSLEER.

This chain joins TRBV7-8 and TRBJ2-3; D gene unclear. The V end was cut by 4 bases, the J end by 5 bases, with 16 bases between. The CDR3 spans 15 residues. The V gene's germline CDR1 is SGHVS and CDR2 FQNEAQ. CDR3 in amino acids: CASSSARDGQDTQYF. DNA of the CDR3: TGTGCCAGCAGCTCAGCTAGAGACGGCCAAGATACGCAGTATTTT.

In this sample, this clonotype turned up a few times. The genes are TRBV12-3 or TRBV12-4 and TRBJ1-5, with 8 bases lining up with TRBD1. After removal of 5 bases from V and 3 bases from J, the junction contained 3 bases not matched to a gene. The CDR3 is made up of 14 amino acids. This chain's CDR3 is CASSEDRVNQPQHF. CDR3 DNA: TGTGCCAGCAGTGAGGACAGGGTCAATCAGCCCCAGCATTTT.

The count of this clonotype is one. The chain employs TRBV9 and TRBJ2-2; 8 nucleotides line up with TRBD2. Losses at the gene ends were 3 bases for V and 1 base for J; bases not matched to a gene: 5. CDR3 length: 16 amino acids. CDR1 is SGDLS, CDR2 YYNGEE, per germline. The CDR3 loop is CASSAGGALNTGELFF. In nucleotides, the CDR3 is TGTGCCAGCAGCGCGGGAGGGGCCCTGAACACCGGGGAGCTGTTTTTT.

The sample holds a few counts of this clonotype. The J gene is TRBJ1-5, the V gene TRBV20-1, with D possibly TRBD1 on 6 matching bases. The CDR3 is made up of 15 amino acids. Germline CDR1 and CDR2: DFQATT and SNEGSKA (reference sequence). The V and J ends lost 0 bases and 2 bases respectively, with 11 bases between them. Here the CDR3 DNA reads TGCAGTGCTAGAGACGCGACAGGCGGCAATCAGCCCCAGCATTTT. It encodes CSARDATGGNQPQHF.

This clonotype was observed a few times. This chain connects TRBV5-1 to TRBJ2-7; TRBD2 agrees at 15 bases. J lost 2 bases, V lost 4 bases, and 1 base had no gene match. This CDR3 spans 15 amino acids. CDR1 SGHRS and CDR2 YFSETQ come from the germline V gene. The CDR3 spells CASSRTSGRAYEQYF. The CDR3 DNA reads as TGCGCCAGCAGCAGGACTAGCGGGAGGGCCTACGAGCAGTACTTC.

This clonotype appeared a few times. The CDR3 loop reads CASSMRLISGANVLTF. CDR3 bases: TGTGCCAGCAGCATGCGACTGATCTCTGGGGCCAACGTCCTGACTTTC. V gene TRBV3-1 combines with J gene TRBJ2-6; no firm D call. V lost 5 bases, J lost 0 bases, and 11 bases lay in between. The CDR3 covers 16 residues. From germline, CDR1 is LGHDT and CDR2 YNNKEL (reference sequence).

This clonotype was recorded many times. V is TRBV12-3 or TRBV12-4 and J is TRBJ1-1; D unresolved. This CDR3 is 12 amino acids long. V was shortened by 7 bases and J by 4 bases, with 10 bases between the two germline ends. The CDR3 here is CASTTWSTEAFF. The CDR3 DNA sequence: TGTGCCAGCACCACTTGGAGCACTGAAGCTTTCTTT.

V usage is TRBV7-3 and J usage is TRBJ2-7, with 13 bases that match TRBD2. The CDR3 runs to 15 residues. Germline V gene lookup returns CDR1 SGHTA and CDR2 FQGTGA. Unmatched junction bases numbered 13, after V lost 5 bases and J lost 12 bases. DNA for the CDR3: TGTGCCAGCAGCCCGATACTTAGGACTAGCGGGAGCTGGTACTTC. The encoded protein is CASSPILRTSGSWYF.

The genes are TRBV12-3 or TRBV12-4 and TRBJ2-6; weak D call: TRBD2 (5 bases). CDR3 length: 17 residues. Trimming cost V 10 bases and J 2 bases, with 21 bases left between them. CDR3 sequence reads: CATRGTPRFPGANVLTF. CDR3 DNA sequence: TGTGCCACCCGGGGTACCCCCCGATTCCCTGGGGCCAACGTCCTGACTTTC.

This clonotype was seen many times. The V and J genes are TRBV2 and TRBJ1-2; TRBD1 agrees at 7 bases. The V gene end was trimmed by 5 bases and the J gene end by 0 bases; junction bases not matched to a gene: 3. CDR1 SNHLY and CDR2 FYNNEI come from the germline V gene. The CDR3 has 14 residues. In nucleotides, the CDR3 is TGTGCCAGCAGTCGGGACAGAACTAACTATGGCTACACCTTC. This translates into CASSRDRTNYGYTF.

This clonotype was detected ten times or more. The J gene is TRBJ2-4, the V gene TRBV12-3 or TRBV12-4; the match to TRBD1 covers 8 bases. The CDR3 runs 15 residues. Trimming took 6 bases from V and 0 from J; bases not matched to a gene: 4. The CDR3 spells CASRGQALAKNIQYF. CDR3 coding DNA: TGTGCCAGCAGGGGACAGGCTCTAGCCAAAAACATTCAGTACTTC.

This clonotype was observed many times. The J gene is TRBJ1-5, the V gene TRBV7-9; 11 bases are shared with TRBD1. The CDR3 has 19 residues. V dropped 4 bases and J dropped 0; count of bases not matched to a gene: 11. Germline V CDR1 and CDR2: SEHNR, FQNEAQ (reference sequence). CDR3 residues: CASSSFPGTGGTSNQPQHF. CDR3 nucleotide sequence: TGTGCCAGCAGCTCCTTCCCCGGGACAGGGGGAACTAGCAATCAGCCCCAGCATTTT.